The 2 T cell receptor beta chains presented below share a single source sample, sequenced in a study of Ad26.COV2.S vaccination and SARS-CoV-2 variants. Treatment defined: about 20 received Ad26.COV2.S at low or high dose, single or two shots; about 5 received placebo; per-sample allocation not given. Day 63 after the first vaccine or placebo injection was the time point for sampling. Assay: immunoSEQ multiplex PCR; the TCRdb copy retains only in-frame clones and omits some. The sample includes 250,000 or so clones, roughly 87% seen only once; the top ten take about 2.7%. Sequenced material: peripheral blood, taken in a trial of Ad26.COV2.S vaccine versus placebo. These receptor sequences come from a person between 18 and 65 years old who received the Ad26.COV2.S COVID-19 vaccine or a placebo.

This rearrangement joins TRBV4-3 to TRBJ1-2, with TRBD1 as a possible D gene (5 bases). The CDR3 spans 18 residues. V was pared by 0 bases and J by 4 bases, with 21 bases between. Per germline, CDR1 LGHNA and CDR2 YSLEER. CDR3 in DNA: TGCGCCAGCAGCCAAGATGGATCTCCGGGGGGGGAGGCCTATGGCTACACCTTC. Residues: CASSQDGSPGGEAYGYTF.

The chain employs TRBV12-3 or TRBV12-4 and TRBJ1-1, with unresolved D. This CDR3 comprises 13 residues. V was clipped by 3 bases and J by 1 base, with 6 bases between them. The CDR3 protein is CASSFWENTEAFF. CDR3 bases: TGTGCCAGCAGTTTTTGGGAGAACACTGAAGCTTTCTTT.